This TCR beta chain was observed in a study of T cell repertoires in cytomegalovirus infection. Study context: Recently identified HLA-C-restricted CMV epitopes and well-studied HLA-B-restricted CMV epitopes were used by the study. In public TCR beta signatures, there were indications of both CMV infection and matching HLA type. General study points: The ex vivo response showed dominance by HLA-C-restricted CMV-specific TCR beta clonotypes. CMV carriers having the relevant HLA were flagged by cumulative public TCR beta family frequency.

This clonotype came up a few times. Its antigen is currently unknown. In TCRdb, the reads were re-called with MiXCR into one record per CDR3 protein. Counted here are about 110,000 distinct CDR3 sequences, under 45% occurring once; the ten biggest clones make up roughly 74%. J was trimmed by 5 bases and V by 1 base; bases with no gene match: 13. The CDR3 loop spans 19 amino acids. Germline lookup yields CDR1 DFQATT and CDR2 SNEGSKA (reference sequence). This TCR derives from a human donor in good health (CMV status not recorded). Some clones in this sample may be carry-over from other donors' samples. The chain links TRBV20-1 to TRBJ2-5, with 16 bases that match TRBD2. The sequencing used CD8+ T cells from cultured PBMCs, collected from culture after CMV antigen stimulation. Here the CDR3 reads CSARADPGTSGGAGETQYF. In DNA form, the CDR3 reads TGCAGTGCTAGAGCGGATCCCGGGACTAGCGGGGGGGCCGGGGAGACCCAGTACTTC.